The 22 T cell receptor beta chains listed next were all sequenced from one sample in a study of cytomegalovirus exposure and HLA in healthy donors. The PCR made use of 60 Vbeta and 13 Jbeta primers. Libraries were prepared by immunoSEQ multiplex PCR; TCRdb keeps only in-frame clonotypes and omits some of them. The sample contains more than 120,000 clones, 75% to 80% of which appear only once. Sequenced material: PBMCs. These TCRs come from a middle-aged woman in good health and CMV-seropositive.

The rearrangement joins TRBV29-1 to TRBJ2-7, with 7 nucleotides matching TRBD1. From germline, CDR1 is SQVTM and CDR2 ANQGSEA. The CDR3 consists of 16 residues. J gave up 5 bases and V 1 base, and 14 bases lay outside the gene matches. The CDR3 nucleotides read TGCAGCGTTGAAGGGGGCGAAGACAGGGCCTTCAACGAGCAGTACTTC. Residues: CSVEGGEDRAFNEQYF.

The chain has TRBV19 and TRBJ2-6, with 11 bases lining up with TRBD1. The germline V gene encodes CDR1 LNHDA and CDR2 SQIVND (reference sequence). The ends lost 7 bases at V and 2 bases at J; junction bases unmatched: 4. This CDR3 contains 16 residues. The CDR3 loop is CASTPGQGAGANVLTF. CDR3 coding DNA: TGTGCCAGTACCCCGGGACAGGGGGCTGGGGCCAACGTCCTGACTTTC. Complete variable domain (other parts from reference TRBV19 and TRBJ2-6): DGGITQSPKYLFRKEGQNVTLSCEQNLNHDAMYWYRQDPGQGLRLIYYSQIVNDFQKGDIAEGYSVSREKKESFPLTVTSAQKNPTAFYLCASTPGQGAGANVLTFGAGSRLTVL.

CDR3 loop: CASSRRTSGFSSYNEQFF. The DNA for the CDR3 is TGTGCCAGCAGTCGACGGACTAGCGGTTTTAGCTCCTACAATGAGCAGTTCTTC. V gene TRBV27 combines with J gene TRBJ2-1; 10 bases line up with TRBD2. The germline gives CDR1 MNHEY, CDR2 SMNVEV (reference sequence). J gave up 0 bases and V 5 bases, and 10 bases lay outside the gene matches. This CDR3 is built from 18 residues.

The DNA for the CDR3 is TGCGCCAGCAGCTACGCGGGAGAGTGGGAGACCCAGTACTTC. This gives the protein CASSYAGEWETQYF. V and J are TRBV5-1 and TRBJ2-5; TRBD2 aligns across 7 bases. Unmatched junction bases numbered 7, after V lost 3 bases and J lost 5 bases. Germline V gives CDR1 SGHRS, CDR2 YFSETQ. The CDR3 length is 14 residues.

The chain recombines TRBV19 with TRBJ2-7; D gene uncertain. Germline V gives CDR1 LNHDA, CDR2 SQIVND (reference sequence). V was shortened by 3 bases and J by 2 bases, with 8 bases between the two germline ends. The CDR3 is made up of 13 amino acids. The CDR3 reads CASSITVAYEQYF. CDR3 in DNA: TGTGCCAGTAGTATCACCGTAGCCTACGAGCAGTACTTC.

V and J are TRBV2 and TRBJ1-5; D ambiguous. Per the germline V gene, CDR1 is SNHLY and CDR2 is FYNNEI. The V end was cut by 5 bases, the J end by 2 bases, with 4 bases between. The CDR3 runs 12 residues. CDR3 nucleotides: TGTGCCAGCAGTCGAGGCAATCAGCCCCAGCATTTT. Translating gives CASSRGNQPQHF.

A few counts support this clone. J is TRBJ2-7 and V is TRBV7-9; 7 bases agree with TRBD1. The V gene's germline CDR1 is SEHNR and CDR2 FQNEAQ (reference sequence). V dropped 3 bases and J dropped 6; count of bases not matched to a gene: 8. This CDR3 is 14 amino acids long. The CDR3 coding sequence is TGTGCCAGCAGCTTTGTCAACAGGGGTTCCGAGCAGTACTTC. The encoded protein is CASSFVNRGSEQYF.

The V call is TRBV9, the J call TRBJ2-3, with 11 bases identical to TRBD2. CDR3 length: 16 amino acids. Per germline, CDR1 SGDLS and CDR2 YYNGEE. The junction had 2 bases not matched to a gene; V was cut back by 0 bases and J by 2 bases. CDR3 in DNA: TGTGCCAGCAGCGTAGAGGGACTAGCGGCCACAGATACGCAGTATTTT. Translating gives CASSVEGLAATDTQYF.

This chain uses TRBV6-6 with TRBJ2-7; TRBD2 matches 10 bases. The ends lost 4 bases at V and 0 bases at J; junction bases unmatched: 6. CDR3 length: 16 residues. From germline, CDR1 is MNHNY and CDR2 SVGAGI (reference sequence). The CDR3 nucleotides read TGTGCCAGCAGTTCCGATTCTAGCGGGAGCTCCTACGAGCAGTACTTC. Translating it yields CASSSDSSGSSYEQYF.

Concerning this clone: At one of its ends the junction is not consistent with the germline gene, which may arise from a read error. This rearrangement joins TRBV7-7 to TRBJ2-3; 7 positions match TRBD2. Germline assignment: CDR1 SSHAT and CDR2 FNYEAQ (reference sequence). The CDR3 totals 14 residues. The CDR3 here is CASSLGLDGDTQYF. For the CDR3, the DNA is TGTGCTAGCAGCTTAGGACTAGACGGCGATACGCAGTATTTT.

This chain uses TRBV2 with TRBJ1-3; possible D gene TRBD1, 5 bases. CDR1 and CDR2 (germline): SNHLY, FYNNEI. V lost 4 bases to trimming and J lost 7 bases, with 11 bases between them. The CDR3 spans 13 residues. The CDR3 bases are TGTGCCAGCAGTGTTGACAGTAGGAACACCATATATTTT. Its translation is CASSVDSRNTIYF.

The chain couples TRBV4-1 to TRBJ1-4; TRBD1 is a possible D gene (5 bases). CDR3 size: 15 residues. Germline CDR1 is MGHRA and CDR2 is YSYEKL. V was clipped by 3 bases and J by 3 bases, with 11 bases between them. The DNA for the CDR3 is TGCGCCAGCAGCCAGGACGGGGGAGCTAATGAAAAACTGTTTTTT. It yields the protein CASSQDGGANEKLFF.

V and J are TRBV30 and TRBJ2-5; 9 nucleotides match TRBD2. V dropped 4 bases and J dropped 9; count of bases not matched to a gene: 9. The CDR3 extends over 13 amino acids. Germline CDR1 is GTSNPN and CDR2 is SVGIG (reference sequence). This chain's CDR3 is CAWTSGTPLAQYF. The CDR3 nucleotides read TGTGCCTGGACTAGCGGGACCCCATTGGCCCAGTACTTC.

This clone was seen once. The chain's CDR3 is CASSQPDNQETQYF. The CDR3 DNA reads TGTGCCAGCAGCCAACCGGACAACCAAGAGACCCAGTACTTC. The chain carries TRBV7-9 and TRBJ2-5, with D perhaps TRBD1 (5 bases). Germline V CDR1 and CDR2: SEHNR, FQNEAQ (reference sequence). CDR3 length: 14 residues. V lost 5 bases and J 0 bases, leaving 10 bases between the germline ends.

This clone has at least ten counts. The rearrangement uses TRBV6-6 and TRBJ1-1; D is ambiguous. This CDR3 region has 12 residues. V lost 4 bases, J lost 4 bases, and 7 bases lay in between. Looked up from germline, CDR1 is MNHNY and CDR2 is SVGAGI (reference sequence). CDR3 sequence: CASSSAGTEAFF. The CDR3 nucleotides are TGTGCCAGCAGTTCGGCGGGCACTGAAGCTTTCTTT.

The chain couples TRBV5-4 to TRBJ1-2; 7 bases fit TRBD1. The V segment lost 5 bases and the J segment 4 bases; nucleotides outside the gene matches: 5. CDR1 is SGHNT and CDR2 is YYREEE in the germline V gene (reference sequence). This CDR3 region has 13 residues. The CDR3 coding sequence is TGTGCCAGCAGTTGGGACAGTCTCTATGGCTACACCTTC. Translating gives CASSWDSLYGYTF.

The chain couples TRBV19 to TRBJ2-2; no clear D. CDR3 size: 12 residues. With 3 bases removed from V and 5 bases from J, the gap between germline ends came to 4 bases. The germline V gene has CDR1 LNHDA and CDR2 SQIVND (reference sequence). The CDR3 DNA reads as TGTGCCAGTAGTATGAGGACCGGGGAGCTGTTTTTT. This gives the protein CASSMRTGELFF. The full variable domain, rest sourced from reference TRBV19 and TRBJ2-2, is DGGITQSPKYLFRKEGQNVTLSCEQNLNHDAMYWYRQDPGQGLRLIYYSQIVNDFQKGDIAEGYSVSREKKESFPLTVTSAQKNPTAFYLCASSMRTGELFFGEGSRLTVL.

This clone was counted only a few times. The V call is TRBV5-1, the J call TRBJ2-2; D unclear. Between the trimmed V and J ends, which lost 2 bases and 5 bases, there was a span of 7 bases. From germline, CDR1 is SGHRS and CDR2 YFSETQ. CDR3 length: 13 residues. CDR3 sequence: CASSFDRTGELFF. For the CDR3, the DNA is TGCGCCAGCAGCTTCGATCGGACCGGGGAGCTGTTTTTT.

The genes are TRBV19 and TRBJ2-3; 11 bases match TRBD1. The V and J ends lost 5 bases and 4 bases, in that order; junction bases with no gene match: 5. This CDR3 is built from 15 residues. Germline CDR1 is LNHDA and CDR2 is SQIVND (reference sequence). In DNA form, the CDR3 reads TGTGCCAGTAGTTTGGACAGGGGGCGGTCAGATACGCAGTATTTT. Residues: CASSLDRGRSDTQYF. Using reference TRBV19 and TRBJ2-3 for the parts outside the CDR3, the full variable domain is DGGITQSPKYLFRKEGQNVTLSCEQNLNHDAMYWYRQDPGQGLRLIYYSQIVNDFQKGDIAEGYSVSREKKESFPLTVTSAQKNPTAFYLCASSLDRGRSDTQYFGPGTRLTVL.

The rearrangement links TRBV7-6 to TRBJ2-6; 7 bases agree with TRBD2. CDR1 is SGHVS, CDR2 FNYEAQ, per germline. V was pared by 3 bases and J by 2 bases, with 13 bases of the junction left unmatched. The CDR3 is 19 amino acids. The CDR3 coding sequence is TGTGCCAGCAGCTTGTTCGTGGGAGGGCCTATGGCTGGGGCCAACGTCCTGACTTTC. Encoded protein: CASSLFVGGPMAGANVLTF.

The chain uses TRBV7-9 and TRBJ2-5; D is unclear. V lost 1 base and J lost 1, with 7 bases in between. CDR3 length equals 14 residues. From germline, CDR1 is SEHNR and CDR2 FQNEAQ (reference sequence). In DNA, the CDR3 is TGTGCCAGCAGCTTAGGGGCAGTCCAAGAGACCCAGTACTTC. This sequence encodes CASSLGAVQETQYF.

This clone has just one count. This chain uses TRBV5-1 with TRBJ2-3; 8 bases are shared with TRBD2. CDR1 SGHRS and CDR2 YFSETQ come from the germline V gene. The CDR3 has 17 amino acids. The trim removed 4 bases at V and 0 bases at J, leaving 10 bases unmatched. CDR3 in amino acids: CASSNREGRESTDTQYF. The CDR3, as DNA: TGCGCCAGCAGCAACCGGGAGGGTCGGGAGAGCACAGATACGCAGTATTTT. Combining the CDR3 with reference TRBV5-1 and TRBJ2-3 gives the whole variable domain KAGVTQTPRYLIKTRGQQVTLSCSPISGHRSVSWYQQTPGQGLQFLFEYFSETQRNKGNFPGRFSGRQFSNSRSEMNVSTLELGDSALYLCASSNREGRESTDTQYFGPGTRLTVL.